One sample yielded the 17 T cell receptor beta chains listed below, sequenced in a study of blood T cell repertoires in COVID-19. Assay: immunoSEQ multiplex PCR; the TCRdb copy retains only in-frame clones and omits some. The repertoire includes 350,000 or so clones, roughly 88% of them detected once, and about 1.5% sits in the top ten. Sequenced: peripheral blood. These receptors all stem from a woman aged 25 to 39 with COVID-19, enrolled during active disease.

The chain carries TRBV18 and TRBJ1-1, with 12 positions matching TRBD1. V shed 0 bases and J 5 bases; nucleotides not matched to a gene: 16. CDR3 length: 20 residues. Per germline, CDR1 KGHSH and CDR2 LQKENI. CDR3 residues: CASSPPFGTGGTGMETEAFF. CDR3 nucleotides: TGTGCCAGCTCACCACCTTTCGGGACAGGGGGCACCGGAATGGAAACTGAAGCTTTCTTT.

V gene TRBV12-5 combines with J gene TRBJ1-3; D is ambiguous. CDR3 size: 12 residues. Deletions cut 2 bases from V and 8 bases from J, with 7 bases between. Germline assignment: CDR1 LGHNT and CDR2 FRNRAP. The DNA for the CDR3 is TGTGCTAGTGGTTTGCGGCTAGACACCATATATTTT. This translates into CASGLRLDTIYF. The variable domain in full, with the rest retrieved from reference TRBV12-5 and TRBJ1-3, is DARVTQTPRHKVTEMGQEVTMRCQPILGHNTVFWYRQTMMQGLELLAYFRNRAPLDDSGMPKDRFSAEMPDATLATLKIQPSEPRDSAVYFCASGLRLDTIYFGEGSWLTVV.

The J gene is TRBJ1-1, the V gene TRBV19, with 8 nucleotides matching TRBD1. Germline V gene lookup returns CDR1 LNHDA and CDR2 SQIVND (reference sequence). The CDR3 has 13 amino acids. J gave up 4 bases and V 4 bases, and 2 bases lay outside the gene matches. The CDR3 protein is CASSTGGITEAFF. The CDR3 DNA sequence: TGTGCCAGTAGTACAGGGGGCATCACTGAAGCTTTCTTT. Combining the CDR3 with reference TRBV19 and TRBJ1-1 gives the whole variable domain DGGITQSPKYLFRKEGQNVTLSCEQNLNHDAMYWYRQDPGQGLRLIYYSQIVNDFQKGDIAEGYSVSREKKESFPLTVTSAQKNPTAFYLCASSTGGITEAFFGQGTRLTVV.

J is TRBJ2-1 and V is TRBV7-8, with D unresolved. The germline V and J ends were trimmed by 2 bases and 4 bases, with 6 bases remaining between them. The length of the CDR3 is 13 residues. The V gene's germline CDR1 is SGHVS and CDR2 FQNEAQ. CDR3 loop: CASSLYSYNEQFF. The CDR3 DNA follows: TGTGCCAGCAGCTTATATAGTTACAATGAGCAGTTCTTC.

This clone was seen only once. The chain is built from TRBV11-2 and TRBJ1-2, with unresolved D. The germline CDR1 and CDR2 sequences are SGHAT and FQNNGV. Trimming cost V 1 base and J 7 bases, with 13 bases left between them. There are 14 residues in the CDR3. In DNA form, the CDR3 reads TGTGCCAGCAGCTTAGGAATTCTTGGCCGTGGCTACACCTTC. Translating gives CASSLGILGRGYTF.

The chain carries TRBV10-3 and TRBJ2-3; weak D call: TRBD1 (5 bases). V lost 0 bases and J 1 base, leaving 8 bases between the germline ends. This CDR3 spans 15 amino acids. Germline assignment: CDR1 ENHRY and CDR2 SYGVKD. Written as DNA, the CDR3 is TGTGCCATCAGTGAGTCGTCGACAGGCACAGATACGCAGTATTTT. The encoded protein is CAISESSTGTDTQYF.

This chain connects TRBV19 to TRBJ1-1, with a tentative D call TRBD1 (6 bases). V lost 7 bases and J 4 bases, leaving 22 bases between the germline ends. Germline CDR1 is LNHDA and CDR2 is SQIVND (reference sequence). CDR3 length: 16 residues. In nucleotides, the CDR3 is TGTGCCAGTATCTCAGGCGGGGGGGCTTATGGCACTGAAGCTTTCTTT. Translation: CASISGGGAYGTEAFF.

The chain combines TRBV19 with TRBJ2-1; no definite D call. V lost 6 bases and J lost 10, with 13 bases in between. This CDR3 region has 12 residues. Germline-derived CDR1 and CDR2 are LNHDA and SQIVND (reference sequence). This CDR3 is CASSPRHNEQFF. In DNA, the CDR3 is TGTGCCAGTAGCCCAAGACATAACGAGCAGTTCTTC.

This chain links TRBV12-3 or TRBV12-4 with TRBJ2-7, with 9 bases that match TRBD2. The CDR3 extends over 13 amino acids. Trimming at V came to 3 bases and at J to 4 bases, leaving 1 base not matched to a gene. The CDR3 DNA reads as TGTGCCAGCAGTTTTCTAGCGGGGTACGAGCAGTACGTC. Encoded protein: CASSFLAGYEQYV.

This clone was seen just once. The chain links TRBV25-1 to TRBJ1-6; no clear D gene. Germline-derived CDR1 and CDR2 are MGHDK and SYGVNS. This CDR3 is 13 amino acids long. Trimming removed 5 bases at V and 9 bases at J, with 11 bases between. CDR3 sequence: CASSRISGSPLHF. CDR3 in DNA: TGTGCCAGCAGTCGGATTTCGGGTTCACCCCTCCACTTT.

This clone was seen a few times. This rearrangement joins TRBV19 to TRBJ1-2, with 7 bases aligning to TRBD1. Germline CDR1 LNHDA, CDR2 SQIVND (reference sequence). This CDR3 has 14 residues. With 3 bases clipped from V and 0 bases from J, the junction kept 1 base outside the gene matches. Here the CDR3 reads CASSMGTANYGYTF. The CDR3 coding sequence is TGTGCCAGTAGTATGGGGACAGCTAACTATGGCTACACCTTC.

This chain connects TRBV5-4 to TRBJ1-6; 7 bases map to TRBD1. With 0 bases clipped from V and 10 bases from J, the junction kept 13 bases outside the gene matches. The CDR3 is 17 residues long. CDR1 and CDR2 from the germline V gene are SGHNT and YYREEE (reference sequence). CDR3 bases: TGTGCCAGCAGCTTGGATATCGGTACAGGGGTAAAATCACCCCTCCACTTT. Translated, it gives CASSLDIGTGVKSPLHF. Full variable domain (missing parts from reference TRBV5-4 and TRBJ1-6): ETGVTQSPTHLIKTRGQQVTLRCSSQSGHNTVSWYQQALGQGPQFIFQYYREEENGRGNFPPRFSGLQFPNYSSELNVNALELDDSALYLCASSLDIGTGVKSPLHFGNGTRLTVT.

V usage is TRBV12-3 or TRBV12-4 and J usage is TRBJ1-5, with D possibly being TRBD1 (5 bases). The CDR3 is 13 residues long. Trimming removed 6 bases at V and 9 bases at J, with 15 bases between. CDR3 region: CASSSRAIRPQHF. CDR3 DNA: TGTGCCAGCAGCAGCAGGGCGATCCGGCCCCAGCATTTT.

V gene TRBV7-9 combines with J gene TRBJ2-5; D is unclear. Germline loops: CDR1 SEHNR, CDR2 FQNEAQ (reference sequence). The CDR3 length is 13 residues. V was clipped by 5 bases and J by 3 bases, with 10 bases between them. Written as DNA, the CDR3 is TGTGCCAGCAGCCTAAACCCGGAAGAGACCCAGTACTTC. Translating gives CASSLNPEETQYF.

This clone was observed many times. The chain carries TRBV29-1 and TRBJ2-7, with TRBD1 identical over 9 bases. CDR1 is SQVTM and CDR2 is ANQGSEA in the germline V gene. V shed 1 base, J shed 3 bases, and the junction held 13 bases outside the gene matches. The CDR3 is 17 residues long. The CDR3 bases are TGCAGCGTTGAAGTCCGACTGGGTGGGACAGGGTACTACGAGCAGTACTTC. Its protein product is CSVEVRLGGTGYYEQYF.

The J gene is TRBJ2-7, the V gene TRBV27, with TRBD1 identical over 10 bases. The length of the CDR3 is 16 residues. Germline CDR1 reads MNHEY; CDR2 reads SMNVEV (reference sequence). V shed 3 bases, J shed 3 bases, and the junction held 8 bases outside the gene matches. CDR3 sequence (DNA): TGTGCCAGCAGTTTCTACGGACAGGGGGGACTCTACGAGCAGTACTTC. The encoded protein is CASSFYGQGGLYEQYF.

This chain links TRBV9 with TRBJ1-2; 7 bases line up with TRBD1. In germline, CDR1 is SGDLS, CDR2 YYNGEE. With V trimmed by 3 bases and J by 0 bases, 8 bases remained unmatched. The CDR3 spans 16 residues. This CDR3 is CASSGYGQETNYGYTF. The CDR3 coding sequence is TGTGCCAGCAGCGGGTACGGACAGGAAACTAACTATGGCTACACCTTC.